This TCR beta chain was captured in a study of blood T cell repertoires in COVID-19. The overall study: Sources were T cells, B-cell-depleted T cells, or PBMCs; the material itself was cDNA or gDNA.

This CDR3 is 13 amino acids long. CDR1 and CDR2 (germline): SGHTA, FQGNSA. The V end was cut by 1 base, the J end by 6 bases, with 8 bases between. The cohort comprised adults aged roughly 18 to 95 years residing in about two dozen US areas. The data were produced by immunoSEQ multiplex PCR, yet TCRdb's version contains in-frame clones alone and is incomplete. This sample has about 300,000 clones, with 85% to 90% found just once. Sequenced input: PBMCs or T cells enriched from blood (not recorded which). The receptor comes from a man aged 30-40 years who had recovered from COVID-19. The chain has TRBV7-2 and TRBJ2-3, with a possible D match to TRBD2 (5 bases). CDR3 DNA: TGTGCCAGCAGCTTAGACCGCGGGGATACGCAGTATTTT. Translation gives CASSLDRGDTQYF.